The 26 T cell receptor beta chains listed next were all sequenced from one sample in a study of cytotoxic CD8 clonotypes in ibrutinib-treated CLL. TCRdb's table, derived via immunoSEQ multiplex PCR, lists solely in-frame clones and lacks some. Seen here are approximately 340,000 clones, over 60% observed once, and the top ten hold around 6.5%. Sequences were derived from PBMCs, sampled after 36 months of ibrutinib treatment. The receptor set was obtained from a human donor with chronic lymphocytic leukemia.

The rearrangement links TRBV5-1 to TRBJ1-1; D not certain. The CDR3 is 15 residues long. Trimming shortened V by 4 bases and J by 11 bases, and 24 bases separated the two germline ends. CDR1 is SGHRS and CDR2 is YFSETQ in the germline V gene. CDR3 sequence reads: CASSPAGLASADAFF. CDR3 bases: TGCGCCAGCAGCCCCGCCGGGTTAGCGTCGGCAGATGCTTTCTTT.

The rearrangement uses TRBV15 and TRBJ2-2; no reliable D call. Looked up from germline, CDR1 is LNHNV and CDR2 is YYDKDF (reference sequence). CDR3 length: 14 residues. Trimming took 3 bases from V and 3 from J, leaving 8 bases between them. The CDR3 DNA follows: TGTGCCACCAGCAGCTTAGATGACACCGGGGAGCTGTTTTTT. Translated: CATSSLDDTGELFF.

The V and J genes are TRBV12-5 and TRBJ2-3; D is undetermined. V shed 1 base and J shed 2 bases, with 10 bases lying between them. CDR3 length: 15 residues. Germline V lookup: CDR1 LGHNT, CDR2 FRNRAP. CDR3 protein: CASGLGTTVTDTQYF. In DNA, the CDR3 is TGTGCTAGTGGTTTGGGGACGACTGTCACAGATACGCAGTATTTT. The full variable domain, rest sourced from reference TRBV12-5 and TRBJ2-3, is DARVTQTPRHKVTEMGQEVTMRCQPILGHNTVFWYRQTMMQGLELLAYFRNRAPLDDSGMPKDRFSAEMPDATLATLKIQPSEPRDSAVYFCASGLGTTVTDTQYFGPGTRLTVL.

This clone was seen more than once but under ten times. This chain links TRBV5-6 with TRBJ2-2; D gene ambiguous. The CDR3 contains 13 residues. The germline V gene has CDR1 SGHDT and CDR2 YYEEEE. V lost 1 base and J 5 bases, leaving 6 bases between the germline ends. The CDR3 is CASSLRRTGELFF. CDR3 nucleotides: TGTGCCAGCAGCTTGCGGCGAACCGGGGAGCTGTTTTTT.

The J gene is TRBJ1-2, the V gene TRBV6-5; D unresolved. This CDR3 is 15 amino acids long. Germline V gene sequence: CDR1 MNHEY, CDR2 SVGAGI. Trimming left V 0 bases short and J 4 bases short, with 12 bases between. The CDR3 protein is CASSYSTDRFYGYTF. In DNA, the CDR3 is TGTGCCAGCAGTTACTCGACCGACCGATTCTATGGCTACACCTTC.

With respect to this clone: Other nucleotide sequences from this sample produce the same CDR3. The chain combines TRBV7-2 with TRBJ2-7; D is ambiguous. This CDR3 has 15 residues. Germline CDR1 reads SGHTA; CDR2 reads FQGNSA. V lost 0 bases and J lost 1, with 10 bases in between. The CDR3 sequence: CASSLAGTGSYEQYF. For the CDR3, the DNA is TGTGCCAGCAGCTTAGCGGGTACTGGGTCCTACGAGCAGTACTTC.

The chain uses TRBV2 and TRBJ2-3, with D unresolved. Germline CDR1 reads SNHLY; CDR2 reads FYNNEI. The CDR3 sequence is 14 residues long. V was cut by 0 bases and J by 0 bases, with 4 bases left in between. This CDR3 reads CASSEAGSTDTQYF. The CDR3 DNA follows: TGTGCCAGCAGTGAAGCGGGGAGCACAGATACGCAGTATTTT.

The chain uses TRBV27 and TRBJ1-5; TRBD1 aligns across 10 bases. Trimming removed 4 bases from V and 6 bases from J; junction bases left unmatched: 12. CDR1 and CDR2 from the germline V gene are MNHEY and SMNVEV (reference sequence). The CDR3 is made up of 17 amino acids. The CDR3 DNA reads as TGTGCCAGCAGTTCATGTCAAACGGGACAGGGGTGTCAGCCCCAGCATTTT. This sequence encodes CASSSCQTGQGCQPQHF.

A single count supports this clone. CDR3 coding DNA: TGCGCCAGCAGCCCCCGCCGGAGTTTGCAGGGGGCCTCCTATAATTCACCCCTCCACTTT. Its translation is CASSPRRSLQGASYNSPLHF. This chain links TRBV4-1 with TRBJ1-6, with 8 bases fitting TRBD1. Germline-derived CDR1 and CDR2 are MGHRA and YSYEKL. The CDR3 is made up of 20 amino acids. The V and J ends lost 4 bases and 0 bases, in that order; junction bases with no gene match: 14.

The genes are TRBV9 and TRBJ2-3; D is uncertain. CDR3 size: 12 residues. Trimming took off 4 bases at V and 2 bases at J, with 5 bases between the two ends. The germline gives CDR1 SGDLS, CDR2 YYNGEE. The CDR3 coding sequence is TGTGCCAGCAGCCCCCACACAGATACGCAGTATTTT. Amino acid sequence: CASSPHTDTQYF.

This clone was observed a handful of times. The V call is TRBV10-3, the J call TRBJ2-2; 10 nucleotides align to TRBD2. The junction had 2 bases not matched to a gene; V was cut back by 0 bases and J by 4 bases. The CDR3 length is 16 residues. CDR1 is ENHRY, CDR2 SYGVKD, per germline. The CDR3 region is CAISESGLALTGELFF. The CDR3 DNA reads as TGTGCCATCAGTGAGTCGGGACTAGCGCTCACCGGGGAGCTGTTTTTT.

V usage is TRBV4-1 and J usage is TRBJ1-2; 9 bases agree with TRBD1. CDR1 is MGHRA and CDR2 is YSYEKL in the germline V gene. The CDR3 is 17 amino acids. The V segment lost 4 bases and the J segment 6 bases; nucleotides outside the gene matches: 15. The CDR3 spells CASSLTPGTGHLDGYTF. Here the CDR3 DNA reads TGCGCCAGCAGCCTGACCCCCGGGACAGGGCATTTGGATGGCTACACCTTC.

This chain uses TRBV25-1 with TRBJ2-7; tentative D call: TRBD1 (6 bases). The V end was cut by 6 bases, the J end by 3 bases, with 18 bases between. The CDR3 covers 15 residues. Germline V gene data show CDR1 as MGHDK and CDR2 as SYGVNS. CDR3 region: CASSPTGLTGYEQYF. CDR3 bases: TGTGCCAGCAGCCCAACAGGGTTAACTGGCTACGAGCAGTACTTC.

Concerning this clone: The sample contains more than one DNA sequence encoding this CDR3. V gene TRBV11-2 combines with J gene TRBJ2-7; 9 bases are a match to TRBD1. CDR1 is SGHAT, CDR2 FQNNGV, per germline. V lost 5 bases and J lost 1; bases outside the gene matches: 3. CDR3 size: 14 residues. CDR3 loop: CASSLGTGSYEQYF. DNA of the CDR3: TGTGCCAGCAGCCTCGGGACAGGGTCCTACGAGCAGTACTTC.

This clone was counted a few times. The chain links TRBV5-1 to TRBJ2-2; 8 positions agree with TRBD1. The CDR3 totals 15 residues. Trimming cost V 1 base and J 4 bases; bases outside gene matches: 3. Germline CDR1 reads SGHRS; CDR2 reads YFSETQ. The CDR3 DNA reads as TGCGCCAGCAGCTTGATAACAGGGGGCACCGGGGAGCTGTTTTTT. Protein sequence: CASSLITGGTGELFF.

The chain combines TRBV25-1 with TRBJ1-3; 7 nucleotides line up with TRBD1. The length of the CDR3 is 16 residues. V shed 3 bases and J 3 bases; nucleotides not matched to a gene: 8. Looked up from germline, CDR1 is MGHDK and CDR2 is SYGVNS. The CDR3 DNA sequence: TGTGCCAGCAGTGACCTACAGGGGTTTTTTGGAAACACCATATATTTT. The encoded protein is CASSDLQGFFGNTIYF.

This clone has more than one count but fewer than ten. The chain has TRBV20-1 and TRBJ2-7; D gene unclear. The CDR3 sequence is 11 residues long. The germline V gene encodes CDR1 DFQATT and CDR2 SNEGSKA (reference sequence). Trimming took off 3 bases at V and 5 bases at J, with 8 bases between the two ends. The CDR3, as DNA: TGCAGTGCTAGGGATAAGAACGAGCAGTACTTC. Translation gives CSARDKNEQYF.

This chain connects TRBV28 to TRBJ2-5; D is perhaps TRBD1 (6 bases). This CDR3 is 15 amino acids long. Germline V lookup: CDR1 MDHEN, CDR2 SYDVKM. V lost 8 bases and J 1 base, leaving 17 bases between the germline ends. The CDR3 protein is CASRRPLGGQETQYF. CDR3 sequence (DNA): TGTGCCAGCCGTCGGCCATTAGGGGGCCAAGAGACCCAGTACTTC.

The rearrangement links TRBV12-5 to TRBJ1-3, with 9 bases aligning to TRBD1. The CDR3 totals 15 residues. Trimming removed 6 bases from V and 0 bases from J; junction bases left unmatched: 3. Germline loops: CDR1 LGHNT, CDR2 FRNRAP. This chain's CDR3 is CASGDRGSSGNTIYF. The CDR3 coding sequence is TGTGCTAGTGGGGACAGGGGCTCCTCTGGAAACACCATATATTTT.

CDR3 sequence: CASSPTGWDQPQHF. The CDR3 nucleotides read TGTGCCAGCAGTCCGACAGGGTGGGATCAGCCCCAGCATTTT. The chain couples TRBV28 to TRBJ1-5; 7 bases fit TRBD1. The CDR3 has 14 residues. V was clipped by 5 bases and J by 5 bases; unmatched bases: 6. The germline CDR1 and CDR2 sequences are MDHEN and SYDVKM. Based on the CDR3 plus reference TRBV28 and TRBJ1-5, the full variable domain is DVKVTQSSRYLVKRTGEKVFLECVQDMDHENMFWYRQDPGLGLRLIYFSYDVKMKEKGDIPEGYSVSREKKERFSLILESASTNQTSMYLCASSPTGWDQPQHFGDGTRLSIL.

This clone was picked up one time. This chain uses TRBV7-9 with TRBJ2-7; D gene unclear. Trimming pared 1 base from V and 4 bases from J, leaving 8 bases between. The CDR3 covers 13 residues. Looked up from germline, CDR1 is SEHNR and CDR2 is FQNEAQ (reference sequence). The CDR3 nucleotides are TGTGCCAGCAGCTTAGGAAAGGTTTACGAGCAGTACTTC. It codes for CASSLGKVYEQYF.

The V and J genes are TRBV12-1 and TRBJ1-2; the tabulated D call, TRBD1, remains unverified against the DNA. TRBV12-1 is flagged as a pseudogene. The length of the CDR3 is 14 residues. The CDR3 DNA is TGTGCCAGCAGCTTTGCCCCCCGAGGGGGTGGCTACACCTTC. This sequence encodes CASSFAPRGGGYTF.

This clone was seen only a few times. V gene TRBV29-1 combines with J gene TRBJ2-5; 12 bases are a match to TRBD2. Trimming cost V 5 bases and J 7 bases; bases outside gene matches: 5. Germline CDR1 SQVTM, CDR2 ANQGSEA. This CDR3 region has 13 residues. The CDR3, as DNA: TGCAGCGTTTCGACTAGCGGGAGCGTGACCCAGTACTTC. Its protein product is CSVSTSGSVTQYF.

V and J are TRBV4-1 and TRBJ2-4; possibly TRBD2 for D (5 bases). Per the germline V gene, CDR1 is MGHRA and CDR2 is YSYEKL. Trimming took 1 base from V and 10 from J, leaving 8 bases between them. The CDR3 runs to 12 residues. This CDR3 is CASSQVPGIQYF. The CDR3 region has the DNA TGCGCCAGCAGCCAAGTGCCGGGGATTCAGTACTTC.

The chain couples TRBV7-2 to TRBJ2-5; D is perhaps TRBD1 (5 bases). The V end was cut by 4 bases, the J end by 3 bases, with 9 bases between. Germline values: CDR1 SGHTA, CDR2 FQGNSA. This CDR3 spans 13 amino acids. The CDR3 here is CASSSIGEETQYF. Here the CDR3 DNA reads TGTGCCAGCAGCTCAATAGGGGAAGAGACCCAGTACTTC.

The CDR3 reads CASSLEGSDEQYF. CDR3 nucleotide sequence: TGCGCCAGCAGCTTGGAAGGGTCTGACGAGCAGTACTTC. The chain uses TRBV5-1 and TRBJ2-7; D ambiguous. This CDR3 comprises 13 residues. Trimming removed 0 bases from V and 5 bases from J, with 9 bases in between. Germline V gene data show CDR1 as SGHRS and CDR2 as YFSETQ.